Included here is one T cell receptor (beta chain) sequence, with context. The antigen remains unidentified. The entry originates in a study of human T cells and chemical hapten exposure. Whole-study findings and limits: Expanded TCRs formed significantly more large CDR3 similarity clusters than controls. The number of TCRs over 1 in 1000 frequency stayed unchanged after DPC.

How the authors handled the data: 95,638 TCRs per sample was the median, with a range of about 20,000 to 690,600. MiXCR, applied by TCRdb to the RACE reads, yields one record per CDR3 protein. What appears here as the V and J calls and clone size reflects TCRdb's work, not the paper's. The sample holds a few hundred thousand distinct CDR3 sequences, around 9.3% seen once. The time point was: pre-sensitization, week 0. Treatment of the sample: therapeutic diphenylcyclopropenone sensitization with weekly scalp DPC. The study enrolled 18 to 70-year-old alopecia patients suitable for DPC. The germline V gene has CDR1 SNHLY and CDR2 FYNNEI. This CDR3 contains 12 residues. Trimming shortened V by 4 bases and J by 6 bases, and 8 bases separated the two germline ends.

The TCR was taken from a woman aged 40 to 50 with alopecia areata. Some clones in this sample may be carry-over from other donors' samples. The V and J genes are TRBV2 and TRBJ2-3, with unresolved D. The specimen comprised whole blood, sampled in connection with sensitization to the hapten diphenylcyclopropenone (DPC). This chain's CDR3 is CASSAMADTQYF. The CDR3 region has the DNA TGTGCCAGCAGTGCTATGGCGGATACGCAGTATTTT.